A selection of T cell receptor beta chains follows, all from one sample in a study of blood T cells in healthy people across ages. TCRdb passed the 5' RACE reads through MiXCR, listing each CDR3 protein once. The sample holds 650,000 to 800,000 distinct CDR3 sequences; approximately 52% are singletons and the top ten take approximately 13%. The sample consisted of blood. These receptors all come from a woman of 80 years or more in good health. Each CDR3 is given with its conserved first and last residue. A D gene is named only where the DNA matches it firmly. Size tells how often a clone was seen (once, few, many) or the class of an expanded clone, and some rows leave it out.

TRBJ2-5 | . | TRBV6-6 | TRBD1 | TGTGCCAGCAGACCCTCCGACAGGGGGCCCCAAGAGACCCAGTACTTC | CASRPSDRGPQETQYF
TRBJ2-7 | . | TRBV12-3/TRBV12-4 | . | TGTGCCAGCAGTTTAAACAGAATAGTAGAGCAGTACTTC | CASSLNRIVEQYF
TRBJ2-5 | many | TRBV5-1 | TRBD2 | TGCGCCAGCAGCTTACTAGCGGGAGTAGGGGAGACCCAGTACTTC | CASSLLAGVGETQYF
TRBJ2-7 | . | TRBV7-2 | . | TGTGCCAGCAGCTCCCGTTCTCCCGAGCAGTACTTC | CASSSRSPEQYF
TRBJ2-7 | . | TRBV25-1 | . | TGTGCCAGCAAGGGCCCGGTCGACGAGCAGTACTTC | CASKGPVDEQYF
TRBJ2-1 | . | TRBV7-8 | . | TGTGCCAGCAGCTTAGTCTATCTCCTCATGTCCTACAATGAGCAGTTCTTC | CASSLVYLLMSYNEQFF
TRBJ2-7 | . | TRBV29-1 | TRBD1 | TGCAGCGTTACCGGGACAGGGGGACTCCATCTCCAAGTAGCCCAGTACTTC | CSVTGTGGLHLQVAQYF
TRBJ2-6 | . | TRBV10-3 | . | TGTGCCATCAGTGAGGACCGATTAACAAGCTCTGGGGCCAACGTCCTGACTTTC | CAISEDRLTSSGANVLTF
TRBJ2-5 | . | TRBV6-5 | TRBD1 | TGTGCCAGCAGTTACTCGACAGGGGCAAGACAAGAGACCCAGTACTTC | CASSYSTGARQETQYF
TRBJ1-4 | . | TRBV5-1 | TRBD1 | TGCGCCAGCAGCTTGGACAGGGGCGAAAAACTGTTTTTT | CASSLDRGEKLFF
TRBJ2-7 | . | TRBV7-6 | TRBD1 | TGTGCCAGCAGCTTAGATGACAGGGGCGGCGAGCAGTACTTC | CASSLDDRGGEQYF
TRBJ2-3 | . | TRBV20-1 | . | TGCAGTGGTAGGGACTCAGGGCCGTATACGCAGTATTTT | CSGRDSGPYTQYF
TRBJ1-2 | . | TRBV20-1 | TRBD1 | TGCAGTGCTAGGTCGACAGGGGGCGATGGCTACACCTTC | CSARSTGGDGYTF
TRBJ2-5 | . | TRBV30 | . | TGTGCCTGGAGTGGGGCAGGCACGGGAGAGCAGTACTTC | CAWSGAGTGEQYF
TRBJ2-5 | . | TRBV12-3/TRBV12-4 | . | TGTGCCAGCAGTGGGGGACACCACCAAGAGACCCAGTACTTC | CASSGGHHQETQYF
TRBJ2-7 | . | TRBV28 | . | TGTGCCAGCAGTCCTACAACATGGACCGAGCAGTACTTC | CASSPTTWTEQYF
TRBJ2-1 | many | TRBV13 | . | TGTGCCAGCAGCGGTCAGGGTTACTCCTACAATGAGCAGTTCTTC | CASSGQGYSYNEQFF
TRBJ2-3 | . | TRBV7-2 | . | TGTGCCAGCAGCTTAGGCCAGGGGGGAAGGACGCAGTATTTT | CASSLGQGGRTQYF
TRBJ2-1 | . | TRBV27 | . | TGTGCCAGCAGTGGAGACGGATTCAATGAGCAGTTCTTC | CASSGDGFNEQFF
TRBJ2-7 | . | TRBV27 | . | TGTGCCAGCAGTATGACACCCTACGAGCAGTACTTC | CASSMTPYEQYF
TRBJ1-2 | few | TRBV7-2 | TRBD1 | TGTGCCAGCAACCCTCTTGGAGGACAGGGATCTACCTATGGCTACACCTTC | CASNPLGGQGSTYGYTF
TRBJ2-1 | many | TRBV4-2 | TRBD2 | TGTGCCAGCAGCTCCGCGGGGGGTTCTTGGGACAATGAGCAGTTCTTC | CASSSAGGSWDNEQFF
TRBJ2-2 | once | TRBV4-3 | . | TGCGCCAGCAGCCAAGATTTGACAGGTGCCCGGGAGCTGTTTTTT | CASSQDLTGARELFF
TRBJ2-5 | . | TRBV6-6 | TRBD1 | TGTGCCAGCAGTTCCCGGGACAGGGGGACCGAGACCCAGTACTTC | CASSSRDRGTETQYF
TRBJ2-3 | many | TRBV9 | TRBD2 | TGTGCCAGCAGCTCCCCTACCGGGAGGCTCACAGATACGCAGTATTTT | CASSSPTGRLTDTQYF
TRBJ2-5 | few | TRBV5-1 | . | TGCGCCAGCAGCTTCTCCCGTGAGCAGTACTTC | CASSFSREQYF
TRBJ2-3 | . | TRBV7-2 | . | TGTGCCAGCAACCCACAGGTCATAGATACGCAGTATTTT | CASNPQVIDTQYF
TRBJ2-7 | many | TRBV12-3/TRBV12-4 | . | TGTGCCAGCAGTAGAGATTTACTAAACGAGCAGTACTTC | CASSRDLLNEQYF
TRBJ2-7 | . | TRBV7-8 | . | TGTGCCAGCAGCTCTTACCAGGGCCCTTCCTACGAGCAGTACTTC | CASSSYQGPSYEQYF
TRBJ2-4 | . | TRBV12-3/TRBV12-4 | . | TGTGCCAGCAGTTTGGAAGTGATAAACATTCAGTACTTC | CASSLEVINIQYF